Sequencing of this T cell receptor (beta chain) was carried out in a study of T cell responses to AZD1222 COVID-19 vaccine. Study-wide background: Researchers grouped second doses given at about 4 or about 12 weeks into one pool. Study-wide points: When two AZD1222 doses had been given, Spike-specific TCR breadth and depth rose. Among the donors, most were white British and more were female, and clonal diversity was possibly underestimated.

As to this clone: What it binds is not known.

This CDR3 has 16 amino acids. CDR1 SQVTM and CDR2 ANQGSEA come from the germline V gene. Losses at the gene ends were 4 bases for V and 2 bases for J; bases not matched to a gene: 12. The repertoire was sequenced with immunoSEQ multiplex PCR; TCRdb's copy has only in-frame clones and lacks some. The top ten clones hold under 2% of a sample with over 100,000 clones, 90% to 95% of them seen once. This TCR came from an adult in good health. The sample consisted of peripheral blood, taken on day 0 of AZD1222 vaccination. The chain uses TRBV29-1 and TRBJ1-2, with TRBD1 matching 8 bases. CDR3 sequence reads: CSVAPPAGGENYGYTF. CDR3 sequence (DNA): TGCAGCGTTGCTCCACCGGCAGGGGGCGAGAACTATGGCTACACCTTC.